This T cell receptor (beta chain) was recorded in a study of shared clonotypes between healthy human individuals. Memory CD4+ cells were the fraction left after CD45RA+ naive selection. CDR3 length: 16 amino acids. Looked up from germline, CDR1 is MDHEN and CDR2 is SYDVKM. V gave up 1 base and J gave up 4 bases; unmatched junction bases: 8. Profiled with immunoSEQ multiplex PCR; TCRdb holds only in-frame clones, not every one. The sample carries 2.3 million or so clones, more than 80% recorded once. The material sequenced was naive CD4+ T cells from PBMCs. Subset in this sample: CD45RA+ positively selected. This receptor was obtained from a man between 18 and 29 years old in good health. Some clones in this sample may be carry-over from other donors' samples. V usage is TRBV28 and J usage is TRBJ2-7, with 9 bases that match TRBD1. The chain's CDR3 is CASSLYGPGQGYEQYF. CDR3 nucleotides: TGTGCCAGCAGTTTATACGGACCGGGACAGGGTTACGAGCAGTACTTC.